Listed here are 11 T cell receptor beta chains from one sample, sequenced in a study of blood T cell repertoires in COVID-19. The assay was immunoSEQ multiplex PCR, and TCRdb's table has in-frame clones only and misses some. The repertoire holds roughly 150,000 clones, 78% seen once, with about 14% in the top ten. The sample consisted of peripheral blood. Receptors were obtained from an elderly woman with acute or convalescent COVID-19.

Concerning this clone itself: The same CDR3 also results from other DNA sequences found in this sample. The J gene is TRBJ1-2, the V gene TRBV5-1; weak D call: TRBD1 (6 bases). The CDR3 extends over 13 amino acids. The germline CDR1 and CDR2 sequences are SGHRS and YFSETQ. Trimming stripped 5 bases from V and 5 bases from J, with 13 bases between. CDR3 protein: CASSSTGNYGYTF. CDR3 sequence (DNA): TGCGCCAGCAGTTCTACAGGGAATTATGGCTACACCTTC.

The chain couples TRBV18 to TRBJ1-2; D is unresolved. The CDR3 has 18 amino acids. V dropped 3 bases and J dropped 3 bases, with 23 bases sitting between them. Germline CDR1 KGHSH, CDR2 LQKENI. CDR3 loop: CASSPSSRGGGKDYGYTF. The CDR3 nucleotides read TGTGCCAGCTCACCCTCGAGCCGGGGAGGAGGGAAGGACTATGGCTACACCTTC. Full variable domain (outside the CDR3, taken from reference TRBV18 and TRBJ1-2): NAGVMQNPRHLVRRRGQEARLRCSPMKGHSHVYWYRQLPEEGLKFMVYLQKENIIDESGMPKERFSAEFPKEGPSILRIQQVVRGDSAAYFCASSPSSRGGGKDYGYTFGSGTRLTVV.

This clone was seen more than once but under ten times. The chain's CDR3 is CASSYEQGLNSPLHF. In nucleotides, the CDR3 is TGTGCCAGCAGTTACGAACAGGGTCTGAACTCACCCCTCCACTTT. The chain combines TRBV6-5 with TRBJ1-6; a weak D match, TRBD1 (6 bases). This CDR3 is built from 15 residues. The V gene's germline CDR1 is MNHEY and CDR2 SVGAGI. With 2 bases removed from V and 10 bases from J, the gap between germline ends came to 15 bases.

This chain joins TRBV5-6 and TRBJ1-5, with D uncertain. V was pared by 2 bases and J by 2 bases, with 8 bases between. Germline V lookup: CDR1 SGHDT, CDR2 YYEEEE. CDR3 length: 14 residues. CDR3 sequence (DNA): TGTGCCAGCAGCTTAGAGAGGGGCAATCAGCCCCAGCATTTT. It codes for CASSLERGNQPQHF.

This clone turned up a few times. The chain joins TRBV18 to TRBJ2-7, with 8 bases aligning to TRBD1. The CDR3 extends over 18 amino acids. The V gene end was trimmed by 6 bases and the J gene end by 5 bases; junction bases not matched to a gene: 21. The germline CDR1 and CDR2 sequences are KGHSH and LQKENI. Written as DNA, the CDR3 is TGTGCCAGCTCGCATATCCAGGGGGCGTTTCAATTAGTCAACGAGCAGTACTTC. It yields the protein CASSHIQGAFQLVNEQYF.

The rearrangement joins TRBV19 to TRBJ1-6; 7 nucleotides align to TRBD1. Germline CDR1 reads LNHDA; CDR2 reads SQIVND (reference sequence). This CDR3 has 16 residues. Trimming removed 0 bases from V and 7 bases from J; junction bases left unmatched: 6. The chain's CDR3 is CASSIEGQRLNSPLHF. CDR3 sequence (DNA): TGTGCCAGTAGTATAGAGGGACAGCGGTTGAATTCACCCCTCCACTTT.

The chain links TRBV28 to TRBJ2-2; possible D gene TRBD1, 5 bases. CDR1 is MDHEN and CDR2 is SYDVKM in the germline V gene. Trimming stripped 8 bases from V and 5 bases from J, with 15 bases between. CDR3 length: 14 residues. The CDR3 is CASLGLQGTGELFF. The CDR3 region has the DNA TGTGCCAGCCTCGGGCTTCAGGGTACCGGGGAGCTGTTTTTT.

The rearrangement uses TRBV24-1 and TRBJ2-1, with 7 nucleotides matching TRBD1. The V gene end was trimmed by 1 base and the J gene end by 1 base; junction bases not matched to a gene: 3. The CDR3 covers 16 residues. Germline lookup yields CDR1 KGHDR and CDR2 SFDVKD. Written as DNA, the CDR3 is TGTGCCACCAGTGATTTCTCACAGGGGTCCTACAATGAGCAGTTCTTC. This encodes CATSDFSQGSYNEQFF.

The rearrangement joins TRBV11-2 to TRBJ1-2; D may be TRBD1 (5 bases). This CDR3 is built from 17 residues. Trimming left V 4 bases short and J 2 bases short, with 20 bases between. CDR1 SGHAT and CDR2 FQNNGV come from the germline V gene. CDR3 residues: CASSSRTPLSENYGYTF. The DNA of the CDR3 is TGTGCCAGCAGCTCTCGGACACCGTTATCTGAGAACTATGGCTACACCTTC.

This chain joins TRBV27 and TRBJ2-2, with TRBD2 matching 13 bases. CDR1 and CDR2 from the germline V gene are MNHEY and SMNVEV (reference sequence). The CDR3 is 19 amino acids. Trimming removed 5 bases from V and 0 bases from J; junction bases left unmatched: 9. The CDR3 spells CASSPDRGLAGPNTGELFF. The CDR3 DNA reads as TGTGCCAGCAGTCCTGACAGGGGACTAGCGGGACCGAACACCGGGGAGCTGTTTTTT.

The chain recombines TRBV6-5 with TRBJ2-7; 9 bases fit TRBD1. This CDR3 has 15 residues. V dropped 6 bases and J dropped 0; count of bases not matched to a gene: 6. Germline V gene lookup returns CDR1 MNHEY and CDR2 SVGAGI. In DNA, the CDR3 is TGTGCCAGCAGCACCGGGACAGGGAGCTCCTACGAGCAGTACTTC. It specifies CASSTGTGSSYEQYF.